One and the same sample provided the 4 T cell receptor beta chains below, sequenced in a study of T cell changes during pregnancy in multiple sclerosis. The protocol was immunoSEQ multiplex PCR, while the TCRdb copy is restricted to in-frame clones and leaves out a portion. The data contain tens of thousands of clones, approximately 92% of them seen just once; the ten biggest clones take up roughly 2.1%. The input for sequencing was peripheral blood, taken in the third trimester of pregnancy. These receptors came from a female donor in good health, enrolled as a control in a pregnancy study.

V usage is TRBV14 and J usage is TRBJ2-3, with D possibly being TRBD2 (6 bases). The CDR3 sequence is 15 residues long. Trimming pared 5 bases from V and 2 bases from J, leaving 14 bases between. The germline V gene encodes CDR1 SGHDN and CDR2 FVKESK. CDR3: CASSMGDFSTDTQYF. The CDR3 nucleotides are TGTGCCAGCAGCATGGGGGACTTTTCCACAGATACGCAGTATTTT.

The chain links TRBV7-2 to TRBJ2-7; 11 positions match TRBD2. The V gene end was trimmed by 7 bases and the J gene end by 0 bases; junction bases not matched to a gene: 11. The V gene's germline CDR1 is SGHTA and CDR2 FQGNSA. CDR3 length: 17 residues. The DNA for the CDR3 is TGTGCCAGCACCGGCCCACTAGCGGGGGCCTACTCCTACGAGCAGTACTTC. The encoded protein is CASTGPLAGAYSYEQYF. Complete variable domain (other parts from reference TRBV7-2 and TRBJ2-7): GAGVSQSPSNKVTEKGKDVELRCDPISGHTALYWYRQSLGQGLEFLIYFQGNSAPDKSGLPSDRFSAERTGGSVSTLTIQRTQQEDSAVYLCASTGPLAGAYSYEQYFGPGTRLTVT.

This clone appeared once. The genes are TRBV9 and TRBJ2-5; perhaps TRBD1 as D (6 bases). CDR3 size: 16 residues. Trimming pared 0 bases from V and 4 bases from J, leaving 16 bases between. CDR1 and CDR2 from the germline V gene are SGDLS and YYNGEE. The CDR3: CASSVGGQGRGETQYF. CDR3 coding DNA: TGTGCCAGCAGCGTAGGGGGGCAGGGTCGGGGAGAGACCCAGTACTTC.

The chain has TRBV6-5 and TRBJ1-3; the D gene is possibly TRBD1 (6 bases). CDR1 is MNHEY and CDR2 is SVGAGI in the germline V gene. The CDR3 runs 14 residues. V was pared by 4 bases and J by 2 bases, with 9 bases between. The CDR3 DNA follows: TGTGCCAGCAGTTCCCGGACAGCTGGAAACACCATATATTTT. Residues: CASSSRTAGNTIYF.